A selection of T cell receptor beta chains follows, all from one sample in a study of control samples from healthy donors and cancer patients. Assay: immunoSEQ multiplex PCR; the TCRdb copy retains only in-frame clones and omits some. The table has approximately 160,000 clones, around 92% seen once; the top ten hold around 2%. Sequencing was done on a sample of blood. The receptors stem from a woman between 40 and 50 years old in good health. The conserved cysteine and the conserved F or W are not part of the CDR3 here.

cdr3_aa	v_call	j_call
ASRRTLNEQF	TRBV11-2	TRBJ2-1
ASREDPLAGANVLT	TRBV27	TRBJ2-6
ASMAGQGSTGELF	TRBV6-5	TRBJ2-2
ASTLGPSPDEQF	TRBV19	TRBJ2-1
ASSRSPTGSNEKLF	TRBV11-2	TRBJ1-4
ASYERGAVRDTIY	TRBV18	TRBJ1-3
ASSSELGTFYNSPLH	TRBV7-9	TRBJ1-6
ASSTGGGLIEKLF	TRBV5-6	TRBJ1-4
ASSSGTLFSYEQY	TRBV5-1	TRBJ2-7
ASSLVGPTNEKLF	TRBV5-4	TRBJ1-4
ASSFTGGANEQY	TRBV28	TRBJ2-7
ARQGGTYNSPLH	TRBV2	TRBJ1-6
ASSYPPQETQY	TRBV2	TRBJ2-5
ASSLGVRVGTEAF	TRBV13	TRBJ1-1
ASSQPGPTDTGELF	TRBV5-4	TRBJ2-2
ASSPGQLKNTEAF	TRBV5-1	TRBJ1-1
ASCRDSLTEAF	TRBV2	TRBJ1-1
ASSLDGTGTEAF	TRBV5-1	TRBJ1-1
ASSVDRGLNTIY	TRBV7-8	TRBJ1-3
ASSLELAGATDTQY	TRBV27	TRBJ2-3
STLSRVLRAENYGYT	TRBV29-1	TRBJ1-2
ASSLPHPSGANVLT	TRBV7-6	TRBJ2-6
ASRLAGTYNEQF	TRBV27	TRBJ2-1
ASSQDLGGAGQPQH	TRBV4-1	TRBJ1-5
ASSYFGLAGREQF	TRBV6-5	TRBJ2-1
ASSPTTGETEAF	TRBV18	TRBJ1-1
ATGRREGSPLH	TRBV15	TRBJ1-6
ASSGDRDRGWDEQF	TRBV10-1	TRBJ2-1
ASSSRGQSTEAF	TRBV7-8	TRBJ1-1
ASSRRTISSYNEQF	TRBV6-6	TRBJ2-1
ATSRVLYSAGGYT	TRBV15	TRBJ1-2
ASSGQGEIMNTEAF	TRBV5-1	TRBJ1-1
ASSYSGQGPYEQY	TRBV6-5	TRBJ2-7
ASSLDHGGQAF	TRBV11-2	TRBJ1-1
ASSYSQSNEAF	TRBV6-2/TRBV6-3	TRBJ1-1
ASSQTTTVRVDTEAF	TRBV4-1	TRBJ1-1
ASSNRTGLAWDTQY	TRBV7-6	TRBJ2-3
ASSLSGFGATNEKLF	TRBV6-6	TRBJ1-4
ASSFLAGEETQY	TRBV7-6	TRBJ2-5
ASSWEAGGHGDTQY	TRBV5-1	TRBJ2-3
ASSSDEDLTGDNEKLF	TRBV2	TRBJ1-4
ASSFRGVTQY	TRBV28	TRBJ2-5
ASSLEVSSYNEQF	TRBV5-1	TRBJ2-1
ASSPGGQHQGSPLH	TRBV7-9	TRBJ1-6
ASSPGFEWEAAYGYT	TRBV7-9	TRBJ1-2